The rows below give T cell receptor beta chains drawn from one sample of a study of identical twins. TCRdb analysed the 5' RACE reads with MiXCR anew, one entry per CDR3 protein. The sample lists approximately 470,000 distinct CDR3 sequences, 12% to 15% seen once, with over 0.5% in the top ten. The data were also submitted as part of a second study, on yellow fever vaccine responses in identical twins.

Sequencing was done on a sample of CD4+ T cells sorted from blood. These receptor sequences come from a woman aged 18-29 years in good health. The CDR3 runs from the conserved cysteine through the conserved F or W. D genes are given only for firm matches. Only part of the rows carry a size: once, few, many, or a class if the clone is expanded.

d_call,v_call,j_call,clone_size,cdr3_nt,cdr3_aa
NA,TRBV28,TRBJ2-7,NA,TGTGCCAGCAGTTTTATGGGGCGTCAATACGAGCAGTACTTC,CASSFMGRQYEQYF
TRBD1,TRBV29-1,TRBJ2-7,NA,TGCAGCGTTGAAGATCTTGGACAGGGGAGGTCCTACGAGCAGTACTTC,CSVEDLGQGRSYEQYF
NA,TRBV6-5,TRBJ2-1,NA,TGTGCCAGCAGTTACAGTTCCAGCGGACCCTACAATGGGCAGTTCTTC,CASSYSSSGPYNGQFF
TRBD1,TRBV7-2,TRBJ1-1,NA,TGTGCCAGCAGCGCGGGACAGGCGTTCACTGAAGTTTTCTTT,CASSAGQAFTEVFF
NA,TRBV6-5,TRBJ2-3,NA,TGTGCCAGCAGTTATCTAGGTGTCCAGGACACAGATACGCAGTATTTT,CASSYLGVQDTDTQYF
TRBD1,TRBV12-3/TRBV12-4,TRBJ2-7,NA,TGTGCCAGCAGCCGACAGGGGACCTACTACGAGCAGTACTTC,CASSRQGTYYEQYF
NA,TRBV5-1,TRBJ2-3,few,TGCGCCAGCAGCTTGACTCTACTCACAGATACGCAGTATTTT,CASSLTLLTDTQYF
NA,TRBV6-1,TRBJ2-2,few,TGTGCCAGCAGTAATCCGGGCCTTGCGAACACCGGGGAGCTGTTTTTT,CASSNPGLANTGELFF
NA,TRBV20-1,TRBJ2-5,NA,TGCAGTGCTAGACCGGGGGCAGTTCCCCAAGAGACCCAGTACTTC,CSARPGAVPQETQYF
NA,TRBV5-6,TRBJ2-2,NA,TGTGCCAGCAGGTGGGCAGGGTCTGTCGCCGGGGAGCTGTTTTTT,CASRWAGSVAGELFF
TRBD1,TRBV27,TRBJ2-2,many,TGTGCCAGCAGTGGACGGACAGGAGTTGGGACCGGGGAGCTGTTTTTT,CASSGRTGVGTGELFF
NA,TRBV29-1,TRBJ2-5,few,TGCAGCGTTGACCCCTCCGGGACCGGGGAGACCCAGTACTTC,CSVDPSGTGETQYF
NA,TRBV20-1,TRBJ1-5,few,TGCAGTGCTTCCCCCGGACAGAGCAATCAGCCCCAGCATTTT,CSASPGQSNQPQHF
NA,TRBV6-1,TRBJ2-3,few,TGTGCCAGCAGTCCCCGAGCCTCAGAAGATACGCAGTATTTT,CASSPRASEDTQYF
TRBD1,TRBV7-9,TRBJ1-2,NA,TGTGCCAGCAGCTCGTCGACAGGGGTATGGAACTATGGCTACACCTTC,CASSSSTGVWNYGYTF
NA,TRBV6-6,TRBJ1-1,many,TGTGCCAGCAGTTACCTCACTGAAGCTTTCTTT,CASSYLTEAFF
NA,TRBV6-1,TRBJ2-3,NA,TGTGCCAGCAGAGGCGGCAGATCCACAGATACGCAGTATTTT,CASRGGRSTDTQYF
TRBD1,TRBV7-9,TRBJ2-1,few,TGTGCCAGCAGCCCCGGACCGGGACAGGGGAACAATGAGCAGTTCTTC,CASSPGPGQGNNEQFF
NA,TRBV21-1,TRBJ2-2,NA,TGTGCCAGCAGCTCCCCCCGGGACACCGGGGAGCTGTTTTTT,CASSSPRDTGELFF
NA,TRBV2,TRBJ1-5,NA,TGTGCCAGCACCTCGAATAGCAATCAGCCCCAGCATTTT,CASTSNSNQPQHF
NA,TRBV2,TRBJ2-3,few,TGTGCCAGCAGTCAGGAGGGTTTTAGCACAGATACGCAGTATTTT,CASSQEGFSTDTQYF
NA,TRBV12-3/TRBV12-4,TRBJ1-1,NA,TGTGCCAGCAGTCCTGGGGGATGGACTGAAGCTTTCTTT,CASSPGGWTEAFF
NA,TRBV15,TRBJ2-6,few,TGTGCCACCAGCAGATCTCATTCAGGACCTGGGGCCAACGTCCTGACTTTC,CATSRSHSGPGANVLTF
TRBD1,TRBV29-1,TRBJ2-1,few,TGCAGCGTTGATATAGGGGGCTTTGAGCAGTTCTTC,CSVDIGGFEQFF
TRBD1,TRBV2,TRBJ2-6,NA,TGTGCCAGCAGTGTCCCCCCAGTAGGAGTCGGGACAGGGCCTCCGGGGGCCAACGTCCTGACTTTC,CASSVPPVGVGTGPPGANVLTF
NA,TRBV18,TRBJ2-5,few,TGTGCCAGCTCAACGACACCTAACTGGGAGACCCAGTACTTC,CASSTTPNWETQYF
NA,TRBV5-1,TRBJ2-7,few,TGCGCCAGCAGCGAAGGGGGGACTTACGAGCAGTACTTC,CASSEGGTYEQYF
NA,TRBV28,TRBJ2-7,NA,TGTGCCAGCAGCCCCCCGTCGGGGCACGAGCAGTACTTC,CASSPPSGHEQYF
NA,TRBV11-2,TRBJ2-5,few,TGTGCCAGCAGCCCCCTTGCCGGATCTTTAGCGTACCAAGAGACCCAGTACTTC,CASSPLAGSLAYQETQYF
TRBD2,TRBV10-1,TRBJ2-1,few,TGCGCCAGCCGGACTAGCGCGGACAATGAGCAGTTCTTC,CASRTSADNEQFF
NA,TRBV12-3/TRBV12-4,TRBJ2-2,NA,TGTGCCAGCAGCTATCAGGGGGGCACCGGGGAGCTGTTTTTT,CASSYQGGTGELFF
NA,TRBV28,TRBJ2-7,many,TGTGCCAGCAGAACAGGGCCCTACGAGCAGTACTTC,CASRTGPYEQYF
NA,TRBV24-1,TRBJ1-1,few,TGTGCCACCAGTCAAAGCCGTAGGCTCATGAACACTGAAGCTTTCTTT,CATSQSRRLMNTEAFF
NA,TRBV6-2/TRBV6-3,TRBJ2-7,few,TGTGCCAGCAGTTACGGCCAGCCTAGCTCCTACGAGCAGTACTTC,CASSYGQPSSYEQYF
NA,TRBV7-2,TRBJ2-7,NA,TGTGCCAGCAGCCCACGCTTCCCCGGGGGCTCCTACGAGCAGTACTTC,CASSPRFPGGSYEQYF
NA,TRBV14,TRBJ2-3,NA,TGTGCCAGCAGCCAAGTTGGAGTACGGGCAGATACGCAGTATTTT,CASSQVGVRADTQYF
NA,TRBV10-3,TRBJ2-3,many,TGTGCCATCAGTGATAGTCGAAAAGGCACAGATACGCAGTATTTT,CAISDSRKGTDTQYF
TRBD2,TRBV7-3,TRBJ2-5,few,TGTGCCAGCAGCCCCGGGGGGGTACGGGAGACCCAGTACTTC,CASSPGGVRETQYF
NA,TRBV4-2,TRBJ1-1,NA,TGTGCCAGCAGCCAAGATCTCAGGGTGGAAGCTTTCTTT,CASSQDLRVEAFF
TRBD2,TRBV3-1,TRBJ2-5,few,TGTGCCAGCAGCTTCGGACTAGCGGGGGGGCGAGGGGAGACCCAGTACTTC,CASSFGLAGGRGETQYF
NA,TRBV9,TRBJ2-5,NA,TGTGCCAGCAGCCCCCCGCGGGTACGGGAGTGGTTAGAGACCCAGTACTTC,CASSPPRVREWLETQYF
NA,TRBV3-1,TRBJ2-7,NA,TGTGCCAGCAGTATTAGCACCGAGCAGTACTTC,CASSISTEQYF
NA,TRBV27,TRBJ2-3,few,TGTGCCAGCAGTTCCCTTGCGGTCAAGGTTGATACGCAGTATTTT,CASSSLAVKVDTQYF
TRBD1,TRBV7-9,TRBJ1-2,NA,TGTGCCAGCAGCGTGGGACAGGGAGGCGAGGGCTATGGCTACACCTTC,CASSVGQGGEGYGYTF
NA,TRBV2,TRBJ1-2,NA,TGTGCCAGCTGCCCAGACAGCTATGGCTACACCTTC,CASCPDSYGYTF
TRBD1,TRBV5-1,TRBJ1-2,many,TGCGCCAGCAGCTTGGGGACAGGGGACTATGGCTACACCTTC,CASSLGTGDYGYTF
NA,TRBV4-2,TRBJ2-5,few,TGTGCCAGCAGCCAGGATGGGGGGCGGGGAGTAGAGACCCAGTACTTC,CASSQDGGRGVETQYF
TRBD1,TRBV25-1,TRBJ2-3,NA,TGTGCCAGCAGTGGAAAAGGACAGGGCCGCACAGATACGCAGTATTTT,CASSGKGQGRTDTQYF
NA,TRBV6-5,TRBJ2-7,NA,TGTGCCAGCAGTTCCCACTCAGATAGCTTCGAGCAGTACTTC,CASSSHSDSFEQYF
NA,TRBV12-3/TRBV12-4,TRBJ2-7,few,TGTGCCAGCAGGATGACAGCCACCTACGAGCAGTACTTC,CASRMTATYEQYF
NA,TRBV2,TRBJ2-7,NA,TGTGCCAGCACGATCTCACAGGTCTCCTACGAGCAGTACTTC,CASTISQVSYEQYF
TRBD2,TRBV7-2,TRBJ2-1,NA,TGTGCCAGCAGCACCCGCCGACTAGCGGGAGAGGGGAATGAGCAGTTCTTC,CASSTRRLAGEGNEQFF
NA,TRBV11-2,TRBJ2-3,NA,TGTGCCAGCAGCTTAGAAGGGACGGGACTCGGGTCCGATACGCAGTATTTT,CASSLEGTGLGSDTQYF
NA,TRBV28,TRBJ1-4,NA,TGTGCCAGCGAGGACCCGGGACGACAAGTGGAACTGTTTTTT,CASEDPGRQVELFF